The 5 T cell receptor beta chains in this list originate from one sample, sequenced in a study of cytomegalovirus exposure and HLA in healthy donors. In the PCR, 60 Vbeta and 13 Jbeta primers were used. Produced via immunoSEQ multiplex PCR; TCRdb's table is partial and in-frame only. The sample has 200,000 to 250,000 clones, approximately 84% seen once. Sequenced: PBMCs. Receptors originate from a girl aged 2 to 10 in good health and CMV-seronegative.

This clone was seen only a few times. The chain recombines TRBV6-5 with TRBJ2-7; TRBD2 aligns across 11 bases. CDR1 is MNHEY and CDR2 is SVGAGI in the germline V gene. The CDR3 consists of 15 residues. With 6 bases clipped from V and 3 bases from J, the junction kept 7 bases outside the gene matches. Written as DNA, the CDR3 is TGTGCCAGCAGAACCGGGACTAGCGGTAACTACGAGCAGTACTTC. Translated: CASRTGTSGNYEQYF.

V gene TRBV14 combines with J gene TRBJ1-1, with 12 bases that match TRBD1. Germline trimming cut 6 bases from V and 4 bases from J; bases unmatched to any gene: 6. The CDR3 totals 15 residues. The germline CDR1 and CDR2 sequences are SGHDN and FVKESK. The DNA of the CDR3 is TGTGCCAGCAGGGGACAGGGGGCATCGGGCACTGAAGCTTTCTTT. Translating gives CASRGQGASGTEAFF. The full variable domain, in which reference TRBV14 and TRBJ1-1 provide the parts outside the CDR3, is EAGVTQFPSHSVIEKGQTVTLRCDPISGHDNLYWYRRVMGKEIKFLLHFVKESKQDESGMPNNRFLAERTGGTYSTLKVQPAELEDSGVYFCASRGQGASGTEAFFGQGTRLTVV.

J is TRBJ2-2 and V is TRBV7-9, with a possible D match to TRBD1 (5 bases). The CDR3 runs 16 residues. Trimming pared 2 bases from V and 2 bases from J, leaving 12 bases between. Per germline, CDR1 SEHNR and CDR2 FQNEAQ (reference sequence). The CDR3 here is CASSLRSTVNTGELFF. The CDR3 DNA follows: TGTGCCAGCAGCTTACGATCGACAGTAAACACCGGGGAGCTGTTTTTT.

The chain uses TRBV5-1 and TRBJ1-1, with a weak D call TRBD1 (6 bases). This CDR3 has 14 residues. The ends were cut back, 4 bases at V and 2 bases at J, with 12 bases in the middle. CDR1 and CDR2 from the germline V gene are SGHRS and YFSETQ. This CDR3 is CASSPGQTNTEAFF. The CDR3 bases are TGCGCCAGCAGCCCCGGACAGACCAACACTGAAGCTTTCTTT.

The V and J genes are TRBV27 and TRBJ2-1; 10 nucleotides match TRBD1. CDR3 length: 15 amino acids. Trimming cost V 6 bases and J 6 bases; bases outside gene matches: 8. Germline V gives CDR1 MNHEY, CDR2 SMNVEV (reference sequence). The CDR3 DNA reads TGTGCCAGCAGCCTTGCCGGGACAGGGGTCAATGAGCAGTTCTTC. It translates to CASSLAGTGVNEQFF.